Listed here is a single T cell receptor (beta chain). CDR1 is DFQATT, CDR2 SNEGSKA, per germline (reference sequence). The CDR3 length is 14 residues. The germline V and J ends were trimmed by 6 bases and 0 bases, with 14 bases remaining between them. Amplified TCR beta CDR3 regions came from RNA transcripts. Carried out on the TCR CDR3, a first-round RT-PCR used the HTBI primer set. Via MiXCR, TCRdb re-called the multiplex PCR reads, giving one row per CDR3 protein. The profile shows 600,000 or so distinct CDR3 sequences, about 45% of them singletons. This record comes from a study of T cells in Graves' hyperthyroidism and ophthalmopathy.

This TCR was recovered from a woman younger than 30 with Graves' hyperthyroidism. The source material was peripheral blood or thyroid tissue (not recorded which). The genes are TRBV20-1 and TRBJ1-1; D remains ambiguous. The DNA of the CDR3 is TGCAGTGCCGGACCGGGAAACATGAACACTGAAGCTTTCTTT. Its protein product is CSAGPGNMNTEAFF.